The present T cell receptor beta chain was sequenced within a study of blood T cell repertoires in COVID-19. V lost 2 bases and J 4 bases, leaving 12 bases between the germline ends. The V gene's germline CDR1 is GTSNPN and CDR2 SVGIG (reference sequence). The CDR3 is made up of 14 amino acids. Method: immunoSEQ multiplex PCR; TCRdb's copy keeps in-frame clones and lacks some. In the table there are approximately 63,000 clones, about 90% of which are singletons. Sequencing was performed on peripheral blood. This sequence was found in a man older than 75 in a cohort sampled during active COVID-19. The chain has TRBV30 and TRBJ1-3; D may be TRBD1 (5 bases). CDR3 sequence (DNA): TGTGCCTGGAGTCAGGGAATGGACGGAAACACCATATATTTT. Its protein is CAWSQGMDGNTIYF.